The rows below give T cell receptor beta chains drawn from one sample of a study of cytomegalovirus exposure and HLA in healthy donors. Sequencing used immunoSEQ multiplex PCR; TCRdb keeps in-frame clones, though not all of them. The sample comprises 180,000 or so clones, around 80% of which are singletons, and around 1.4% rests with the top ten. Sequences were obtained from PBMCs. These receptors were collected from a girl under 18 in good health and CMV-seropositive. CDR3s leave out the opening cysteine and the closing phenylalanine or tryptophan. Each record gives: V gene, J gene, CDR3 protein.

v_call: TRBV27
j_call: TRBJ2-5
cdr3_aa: ASSPLTRRGETQY

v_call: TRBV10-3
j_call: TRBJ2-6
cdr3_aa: AIRTGGSGANVLT

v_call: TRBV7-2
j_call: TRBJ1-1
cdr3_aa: ASSILSMNTEAF

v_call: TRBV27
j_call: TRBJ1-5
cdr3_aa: ASSPDRGGNQPQH

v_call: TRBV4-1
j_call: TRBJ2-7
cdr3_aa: ASSPNRAYEQY

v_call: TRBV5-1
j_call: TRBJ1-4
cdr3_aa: ASSLGSNEKLF

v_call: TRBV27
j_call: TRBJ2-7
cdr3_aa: ASSLTGYEQY

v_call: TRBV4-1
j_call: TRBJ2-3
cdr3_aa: ASSQGGGRAGGDTQY

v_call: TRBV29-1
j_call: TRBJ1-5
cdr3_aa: SAILQGGHQPQH

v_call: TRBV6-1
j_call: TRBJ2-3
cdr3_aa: ASSEPSGTAPQY

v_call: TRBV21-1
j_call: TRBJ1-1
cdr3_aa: ASSRGGGRTEAF

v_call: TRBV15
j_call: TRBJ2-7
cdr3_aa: ATRLAYSYEQY

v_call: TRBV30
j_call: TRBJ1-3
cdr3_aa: AWSVRRNTIY

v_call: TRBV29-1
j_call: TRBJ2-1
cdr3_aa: SVEVLLAGVDDEQF

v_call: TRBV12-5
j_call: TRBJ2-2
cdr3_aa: ASGKDREDTGELF

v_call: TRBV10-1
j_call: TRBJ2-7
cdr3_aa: ASSDLAGPSYEQY

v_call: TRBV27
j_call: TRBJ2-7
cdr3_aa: ASKQAGPVYEQY

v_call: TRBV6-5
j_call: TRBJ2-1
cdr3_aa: ASKKREANEQF

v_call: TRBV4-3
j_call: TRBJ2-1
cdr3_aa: ASSQASGYNEQF

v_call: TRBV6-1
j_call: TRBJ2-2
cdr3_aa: ASIGQGGTGELF

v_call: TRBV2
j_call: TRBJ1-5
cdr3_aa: ASTAVGGRNQPQH

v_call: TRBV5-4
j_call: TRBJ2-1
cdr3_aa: ASSQDFEQF

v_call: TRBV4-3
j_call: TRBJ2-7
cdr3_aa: ASSLGTGGEQY

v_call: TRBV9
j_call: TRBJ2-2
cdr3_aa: ASSVRSTGELF

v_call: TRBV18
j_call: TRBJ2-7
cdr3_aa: ASSPAGGVEQY

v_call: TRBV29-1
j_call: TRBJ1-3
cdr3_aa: SVSDRALQGNTIY

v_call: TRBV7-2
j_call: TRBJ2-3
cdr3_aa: ASSFAGGTDTQY

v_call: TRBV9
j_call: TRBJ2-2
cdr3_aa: ASSVGPGSNTGELF

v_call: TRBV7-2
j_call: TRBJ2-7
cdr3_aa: ASSISGTSGRSYEQY

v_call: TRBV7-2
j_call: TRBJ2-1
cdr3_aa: ASSPGSYNEQF

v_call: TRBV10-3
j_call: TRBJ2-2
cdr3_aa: AISGTAQTGELF

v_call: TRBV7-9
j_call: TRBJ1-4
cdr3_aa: SSSPTGGGLF

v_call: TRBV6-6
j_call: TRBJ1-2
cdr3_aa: ASLRTRPYGYT

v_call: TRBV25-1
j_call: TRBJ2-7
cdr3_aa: ASSHDRRVYEQY

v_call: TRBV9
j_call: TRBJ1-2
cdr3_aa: ASSVAVGSQYPGYT

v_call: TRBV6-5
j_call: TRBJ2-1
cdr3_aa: ASSRRGEQF

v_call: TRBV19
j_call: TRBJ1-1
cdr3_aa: ASSPGQGRDTEAF

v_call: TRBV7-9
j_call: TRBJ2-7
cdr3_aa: ASSLEGTGYSKY

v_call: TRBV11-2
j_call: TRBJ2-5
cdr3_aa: ASSLEDWNQETQY

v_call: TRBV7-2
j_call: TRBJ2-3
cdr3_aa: ASSLLSGRGGDTQY

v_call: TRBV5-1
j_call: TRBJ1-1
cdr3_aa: AGSLQGRTEAF

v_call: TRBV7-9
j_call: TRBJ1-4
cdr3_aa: ASSLASSLGGVEKLF

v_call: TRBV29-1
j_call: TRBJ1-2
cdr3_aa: SVADRVDGYT

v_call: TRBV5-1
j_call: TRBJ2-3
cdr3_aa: ASSLGASGSSADTQY

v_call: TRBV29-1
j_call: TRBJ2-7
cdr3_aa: SVGPRAGGYEQY

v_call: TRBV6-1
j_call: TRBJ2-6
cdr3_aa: ASSEALRRRISGANVLT

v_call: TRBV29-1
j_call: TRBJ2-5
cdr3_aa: SVEWEATQY

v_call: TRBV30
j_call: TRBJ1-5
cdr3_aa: AWSVEFRGNQPQH

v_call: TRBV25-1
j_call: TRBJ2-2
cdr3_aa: ASSARDRDTGELF

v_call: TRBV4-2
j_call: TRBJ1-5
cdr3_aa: ASSQEDFNQPQH

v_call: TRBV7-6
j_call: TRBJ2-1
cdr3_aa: ASSHEVLRGYNEQF

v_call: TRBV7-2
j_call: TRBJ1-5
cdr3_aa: ASSFLGTVDQPQH

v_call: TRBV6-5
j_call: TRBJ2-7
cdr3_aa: ASSYGARVLDEQY

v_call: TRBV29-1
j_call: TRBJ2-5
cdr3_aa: SVPGRGTQY

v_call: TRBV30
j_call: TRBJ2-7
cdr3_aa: ALDRAFEQY

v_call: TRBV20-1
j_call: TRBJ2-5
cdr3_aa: SVVGSETQY

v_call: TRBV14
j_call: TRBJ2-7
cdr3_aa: ASSQELAGVHEQY

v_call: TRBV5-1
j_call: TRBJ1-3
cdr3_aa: ASSLGGKGNTIY